Included here is one T cell receptor (beta chain) sequence, with context. The antigen it binds to is not known. No quality values exist for individual bases; no much larger clone is one base distant. CDR3 length: 16 amino acids, cysteine to phenylalanine. The CDR3 DNA has 48 bases and is translated from base 1. The germline V gene (reference sequence) specifies SGHNT as CDR1 and YYREEE as CDR2. Germline trimming amounts to 4 bases on V and 7 bases on J, with 10 as the count of junction bases outside the gene matches. This record comes from a study of glioma-infiltrating T cells (TCRdb year 2016). Looking at the study overall: The low-grade gliomas were WHO grade II oligodendrogliomas or astrocytomas, while the glioblastomas were WHO grade IV tumors sampled at initial diagnosis rather than at recurrent diagnosis. Glioma patients received dexamethasone for six or fewer days before surgery. Sequencing coverage of about 4- to 11-fold of 750,000 to 1,000,000 peripheral T cells was targeted for blood libraries. The study sequenced TCR alpha- and beta-chain repertoires from glioma tissue, from non-neoplastic brain tissue and from matched peripheral blood mononuclear cells. To measure how far tissue and blood T-cell populations diverged, each tissue-infiltrating repertoire was compared against the peripheral blood repertoire of the same patient. The paired cohort comprised three low-grade glioma patients, 8 or 9 primary glioblastoma patients and three non-glioma patients contributing non-neoplastic brain tissue. Broader findings and caveats from the paper: Group comparisons were based on small numbers of patients: three non-neoplastic, three low-grade glioma and eight glioblastoma patients. VJ-independent divergence between tissue and blood was lower than expected in non-neoplastic patients but higher than expected in all gliomas, particularly low-grade gliomas. Very few CDR3 sequences were found to be shared between tissue and blood, and this scarcity was attributed to high CDR3 diversity and limited sampling. Patients with low tissue-blood divergence were marked by a signature set of shared blood CDR3 motifs, and that set was depleted in highly divergent patients.

Surgical brain or tumor specimens were cryofrozen in liquid nitrogen immediately after resection, and peripheral blood cells were collected concurrently. The iRepertoire nested amplicon-rescue multiplex PCR (arm-PCR) platform was used to amplify TCR alpha and beta CDR3 regions from RNA. The input for one-step reverse transcription and amplification was about 90-450 ng of tissue mRNA or PBMC total RNA. Following bead purification, Illumina adapters were added by a secondary multiplex PCR, and libraries between 200 and 400 bp were gel-purified. Internal 6-nucleotide barcodes were carried by the libraries and were used for demultiplexing. The libraries were sequenced on an Illumina MiSeq using 2x220 or 2x250 nucleotide paired-end reads. The published analysis was carried out like this. Paired reads were merged using FLASH 1.2.11 and were aligned to the GRCh37 human genome using BWA-MEM, after which TRA and TRB reads were extracted. V and J assignment used an IMGT-derived reference of cassette sequences and CDR3 motifs that included pseudogenes. Reads were translated in three frames, and productive CDR3s were defined by a C…FGXG motif without stop codons. A clonotype was defined as a unique combination of a V-J cassette pair and a CDR3 amino acid sequence. Reads were filtered by Hamming distance, with the threshold set by the sequence error rate of each sample in mapped regions. TCRdb cleaned the public reads at Q25 with fastp, built clones with MiXCR and kept in-frame beta chains. Rows are combined by CDR3 protein, so each entry shows the most common genes and DNA. The V and J calls come from TCRdb's annotation, not from the publication. In this sample the table shows 300,000 to 450,000 distinct CDR3 sequences, roughly two fifths of which occur a single time. The ten largest clones represent about 12% of the sample.

The rearranged chain carries TRBV5-4 and TRBJ2-7; 14 central nucleotides agree with TRBD2. Sequencing was performed on glioma tissue, nonneoplastic brain tissue, or PBMCs (not recorded which). The receptor comes from a human donor with low-grade glioma or glioblastoma, undergoing nonglioma brain surgery, or in good health (not recorded which). The nucleotides read TGTGCCAGCAGCCCGGCGGGACTAGCGGGAGTGGGGGAGCAGTACTTC. This translates into CASSPAGLAGVGEQYF.